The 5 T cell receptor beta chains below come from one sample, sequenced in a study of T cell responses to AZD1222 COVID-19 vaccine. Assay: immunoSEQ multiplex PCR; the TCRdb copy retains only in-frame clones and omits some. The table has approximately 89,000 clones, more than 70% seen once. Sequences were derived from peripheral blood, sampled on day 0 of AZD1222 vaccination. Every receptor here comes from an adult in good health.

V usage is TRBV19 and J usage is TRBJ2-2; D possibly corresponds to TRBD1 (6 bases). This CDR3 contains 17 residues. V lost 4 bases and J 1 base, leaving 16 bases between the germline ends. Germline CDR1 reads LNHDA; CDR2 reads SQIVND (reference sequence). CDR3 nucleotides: TGTGCCAGTAGTACCGAAACAGGGAATGTGAACACCGGGGAGCTGTTTTTT. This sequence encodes CASSTETGNVNTGELFF.

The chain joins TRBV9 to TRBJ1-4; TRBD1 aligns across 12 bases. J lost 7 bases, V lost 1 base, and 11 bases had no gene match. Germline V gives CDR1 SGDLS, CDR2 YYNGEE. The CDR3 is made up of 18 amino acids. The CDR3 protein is CASSVNPGQGAMVEKLFF. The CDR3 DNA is TGTGCCAGCAGCGTAAATCCGGGACAGGGGGCAATGGTTGAAAAACTGTTTTTT.

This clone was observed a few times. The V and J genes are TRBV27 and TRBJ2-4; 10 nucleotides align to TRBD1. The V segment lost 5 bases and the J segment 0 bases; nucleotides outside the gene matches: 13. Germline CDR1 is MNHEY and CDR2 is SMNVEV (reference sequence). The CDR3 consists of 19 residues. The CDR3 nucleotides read TGTGCCAGCAGTAGGGGACAGGGGACAATTTCGATAGCCAAAAACATTCAGTACTTC. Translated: CASSRGQGTISIAKNIQYF.

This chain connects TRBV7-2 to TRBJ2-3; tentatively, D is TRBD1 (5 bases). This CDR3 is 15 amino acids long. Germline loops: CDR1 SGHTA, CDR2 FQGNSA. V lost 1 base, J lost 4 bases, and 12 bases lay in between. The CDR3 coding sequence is TGTGCCAGCAGCTTAGTTGGTGGGGCGGCAGATACGCAGTATTTT. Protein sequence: CASSLVGGAADTQYF.

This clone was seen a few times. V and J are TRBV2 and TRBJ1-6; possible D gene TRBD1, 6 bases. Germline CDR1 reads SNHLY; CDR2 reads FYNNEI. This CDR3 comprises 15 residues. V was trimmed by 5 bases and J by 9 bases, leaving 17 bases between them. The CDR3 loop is CASSSGEMGRSPLHF. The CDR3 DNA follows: TGTGCCAGCAGTTCAGGGGAAATGGGACGTTCACCCCTCCACTTT.